A selection of T cell receptor beta chains follows, all from one sample in a study of T cell repertoires in cytomegalovirus infection. TCRdb re-derived calls from the reads in MiXCR, one entry per CDR3 protein. The sample holds under 350,000 distinct CDR3 sequences; around 10% are singletons and the top ten take over 2.5%. The sequencing sample was made of PBMCs. These receptors originate from a human donor in good health (CMV status not recorded). Some clones in this sample may be carry-over from other donors' samples. Each CDR3 is given with its conserved first and last residue. The D gene is left open where the match is weak. Clone size is shown for a subset of rows, as once, few, many or a class of expanded clone.

clone_size | j_call | d_call | v_call | cdr3_aa | cdr3_nt
many | TRBJ2-1 | . | TRBV10-3 | CAISPKFDNEQFF | TGTGCCATCAGCCCCAAGTTCGACAATGAGCAGTTCTTC
many | TRBJ1-2 | . | TRBV2 | CASSARGIQLNYGYTF | TGTGCCAGCAGTGCCCGGGGGATCCAGCTAAACTATGGCTACACCTTC
few | TRBJ2-5 | . | TRBV20-1 | CSARDGGRGTQYF | TGCAGTGCTAGAGATGGGGGGCGGGGGACCCAGTACTTC
many | TRBJ2-5 | . | TRBV28 | CASSPGRARTQETQYF | TGTGCCAGCAGTCCTGGGCGCGCGCGAACCCAAGAGACCCAGTACTTC
many | TRBJ2-3 | TRBD1 | TRBV27 | CASSSPGQGFHTDTQYF | TGTGCCAGCAGTTCCCCGGGACAGGGCTTCCACACAGATACGCAGTATTTT
many | TRBJ2-3 | . | TRBV7-2 | CASSLGLGDYF | TGTGCCAGCAGCTTAGGGCTAGGGGACTATTTT
many | TRBJ1-1 | . | TRBV6-6 | CASSPGSSEAFF | TGTGCCAGCAGCCCCGGGAGCTCTGAAGCTTTCTTT
few | TRBJ1-5 | . | TRBV6-5 | CASSYSRAGSQPQHF | TGTGCCAGCAGTTACTCGAGGGCAGGGAGTCAGCCCCAGCATTTT
many | TRBJ2-5 | TRBD2 | TRBV7-2 | CASSLNGGGVQETQYF | TGTGCCAGCAGCTTGAACGGGGGGGGGGTCCAAGAGACCCAGTACTTC
many | TRBJ1-1 | . | TRBV2 | CASSDATGKSTEAFF | TGTGCCAGCAGTGACGCTACAGGGAAATCGACTGAAGCTTTCTTT
many | TRBJ1-2 | . | TRBV28 | CASSSLPDIRGYGYTF | TGTGCCAGCAGTTCCTTACCTGACATCCGTGGCTATGGCTACACCTTC
many | TRBJ2-1 | TRBD2 | TRBV28 | CASSSRLAGGPVRWNEQFF | TGTGCCAGCAGTTCACGACTAGCGGGGGGGCCTGTGCGTTGGAATGAGCAGTTCTTC
many | TRBJ1-5 | . | TRBV19 | CASSPSGRGNQPQHF | TGTGCCAGTAGTCCTTCAGGACGGGGGAATCAGCCCCAGCATTTT
many | TRBJ2-2 | . | TRBV4-1 | CASSQDRHRRDTGELFF | TGCGCCAGCAGCCAAGATCGCCACCGCCGGGATACCGGGGAGCTGTTTTTT
many | TRBJ2-2 | . | TRBV29-1 | CSVVGSGELFF | TGCAGCGTTGTAGGGTCCGGGGAGCTGTTTTTT
few | TRBJ1-2 | . | TRBV16 | CASSEVLAYDYGYTF | TGTGCCAGCAGCGAAGTACTGGCGTACGACTATGGCTACACCTTC
. | TRBJ1-2 | . | TRBV28 | CASSLLREGYTF | TGTGCCAGCAGTTTACTCCGGGAGGGCTACACCTTC
many | TRBJ1-3 | . | TRBV6-6 | CASSSFPGNTIYF | TGTGCCAGCAGCTCCTTCCCTGGAAACACCATATATTTT
many | TRBJ2-3 | . | TRBV7-2 | CASSLAGGHKDTQYF | TGTGCCAGCAGCTTAGCGGGGGGGCATAAAGATACGCAGTATTTT
many | TRBJ2-1 | . | TRBV7-9 | CASNPLSGTSYNEQFF | TGTGCCAGCAACCCTTTGAGTGGGACTTCCTACAATGAGCAGTTCTTC
few | TRBJ2-7 | . | TRBV2 | CASQGGSYEQYF | TGTGCCAGCCAGGGAGGCTCCTACGAGCAGTACTTC
. | TRBJ1-4 | . | TRBV20-1 | CSVTRGVTEKLFF | TGCAGTGTCACGCGGGGAGTCACTGAAAAACTGTTTTTT
many | TRBJ1-1 | . | TRBV7-3 | CASSLGSMNTEAFF | TGTGCCAGCAGCTTGGGAAGCATGAACACTGAAGCTTTCTTT
many | TRBJ1-1 | . | TRBV5-1 | CASSLETGKNTEAFF | TGCGCCAGCAGCTTGGAAACCGGGAAGAACACTGAAGCTTTCTTT
few | TRBJ1-1 | . | TRBV29-1 | CSGHRLNTEAFF | TGCAGCGGTCACAGGTTAAACACTGAAGCTTTCTTT